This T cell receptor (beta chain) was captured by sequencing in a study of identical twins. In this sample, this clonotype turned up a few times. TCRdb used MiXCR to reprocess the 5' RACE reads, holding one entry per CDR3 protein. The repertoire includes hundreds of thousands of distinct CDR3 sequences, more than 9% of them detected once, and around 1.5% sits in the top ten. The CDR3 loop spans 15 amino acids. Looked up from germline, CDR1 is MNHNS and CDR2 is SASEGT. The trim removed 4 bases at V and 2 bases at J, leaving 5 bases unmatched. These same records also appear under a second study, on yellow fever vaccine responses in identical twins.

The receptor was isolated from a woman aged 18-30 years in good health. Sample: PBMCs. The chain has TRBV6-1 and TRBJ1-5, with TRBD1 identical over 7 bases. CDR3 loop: CASSADRERNQPQHF. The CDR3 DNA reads TGTGCCAGCAGTGCCGACAGGGAACGCAATCAGCCCCAGCATTTT.